The 9 T cell receptor beta chains reported below all come from one sample, sequenced in a study of blood T cell repertoires in COVID-19. TCRdb keeps only in-frame clones here, not all; method: immunoSEQ multiplex PCR. The sample lists under 200,000 clones, about 86% occurring once. Sequenced input: PBMCs or T cells enriched from blood (not recorded which). The source of these receptors is a woman aged 40 to 50 in a cohort exposed to, infected with or recovered from COVID-19 (not recorded which).

The CDR3 nucleotides are TGTGCCACCCAGGAACAGGGAACCGGGGAGCTGTTTTTT. Its translation is CATQEQGTGELFF. The V gene is TRBV5-4, the J gene TRBJ2-2, with TRBD1 as a possible D gene (6 bases). Trimming removed 9 bases at V and 5 bases at J, with 14 bases between. This CDR3 region has 13 residues. In germline, CDR1 is SGHNT, CDR2 YYREEE (reference sequence).

This chain links TRBV18 with TRBJ1-1, with 7 bases fitting TRBD1. Looked up from germline, CDR1 is KGHSH and CDR2 is LQKENI. This CDR3 region has 13 residues. V gave up 4 bases and J gave up 4 bases; unmatched junction bases: 3. CDR3 region: CASSLGDSTEAFF. CDR3 sequence (DNA): TGTGCCAGCTCACTAGGGGACAGCACTGAAGCTTTCTTT.

The rearrangement uses TRBV2 and TRBJ1-5; TRBD1 agrees at 12 bases. Germline loops: CDR1 SNHLY, CDR2 FYNNEI. After removal of 6 bases from V and 7 bases from J, the junction contained 7 bases not matched to a gene. The CDR3 sequence is 15 residues long. DNA for the CDR3: TGTGCCAGCAGAGGGACAGGGGGCATTGGACAGCCCCAGCATTTT. Amino acid sequence: CASRGTGGIGQPQHF.

The chain joins TRBV6-6 to TRBJ1-1; 8 bases map to TRBD1. This CDR3 is built from 15 residues. The V and J ends lost 6 bases and 10 bases, in that order; junction bases with no gene match: 16. Looked up from germline, CDR1 is MNHNY and CDR2 is SVGAGI (reference sequence). CDR3 protein: CASSLGPGGTRAAFF. CDR3 nucleotide sequence: TGTGCCAGCAGCCTGGGGCCAGGGGGCACCCGCGCAGCTTTCTTT.

This rearrangement joins TRBV10-3 to TRBJ2-7; the D gene is possibly TRBD1 (6 bases). With 1 base removed from V and 0 bases from J, the gap between germline ends came to 10 bases. Germline V CDR1 and CDR2: ENHRY, SYGVKD. The CDR3 consists of 15 residues. CDR3 protein: CAISEYDRNSYEQYF. DNA for the CDR3: TGTGCCATCAGTGAGTATGACAGGAACTCCTACGAGCAGTACTTC.

V gene TRBV11-2 combines with J gene TRBJ1-6; D uncertain. Trimming removed 5 bases from V and 4 bases from J, with 3 bases in between. This CDR3 spans 12 amino acids. From germline, CDR1 is SGHAT and CDR2 FQNNGV. The CDR3 DNA reads TGTGCCAGCAGCCCTTATAATTCACCCCTCCACTTT. It translates to CASSPYNSPLHF.

The V gene is TRBV29-1, the J gene TRBJ2-7; D is unresolved. Trimming left V 5 bases short and J 7 bases short, with 9 bases between. CDR3 size: 10 residues. Germline CDR1 reads SQVTM; CDR2 reads ANQGSEA. The CDR3 here is CSVSDTEQYF. CDR3 nucleotide sequence: TGCAGCGTTTCCGACACTGAGCAGTACTTC.

V and J are TRBV24-1 and TRBJ1-1; tentative D call: TRBD1 (5 bases). Germline CDR1 and CDR2: KGHDR and SFDVKD. Trimming pared 2 bases from V and 5 bases from J, leaving 8 bases between. This CDR3 comprises 13 residues. The CDR3: CATSDSGRTEAFF. In DNA, the CDR3 is TGTGCCACCAGTGATTCAGGGAGGACTGAAGCTTTCTTT.

DNA of the CDR3: TGTGCCAGCAGCTCTTGGGCCACGGCTGGCTACACCTTC. It specifies CASSSWATAGYTF. This sequence joins TRBV9 and TRBJ1-2; unclear D gene. V shed 4 bases and J shed 7 bases, with 14 bases lying between them. Germline CDR1 is SGDLS and CDR2 is YYNGEE. The CDR3 is 13 amino acids. Full variable domain (rest looked up from reference TRBV9 and TRBJ1-2): DSGVTQTPKHLITATGQRVTLRCSPRSGDLSVYWYQQSLDQGLQFLIQYYNGEERAKGNILERFSAQQFPDLHSELNLSSLELGDSALYFCASSSWATAGYTFGSGTRLTVV.